The present TCR beta chain was sequenced within a study of early T cells in non-severe SARS-CoV-2 infection. This clonotype was seen ten or more times. TCRdb redid the calling of the 5' RACE reads with MiXCR, one entry per CDR3 protein. The sample lists about 35,000 distinct CDR3 sequences, more than 5.5% occurring once. Germline V lookup: CDR1 KGHDR, CDR2 SFDVKD. The CDR3 sequence is 18 residues long. Deletions cut 4 bases from V and 0 bases from J, with 18 bases between. The source is an adult who was a healthcare worker with PCR-confirmed SARS-CoV-2 infection or an uninfected control (not recorded which). Material: whole blood. V gene TRBV24-1 combines with J gene TRBJ2-1, with a tentative D call TRBD1 (7 bases). CDR3 amino acids: CATSDPYRQGGSYNEQFF. The CDR3 region has the DNA TGTGCCACCAGTGACCCATATAGACAGGGAGGCTCCTACAATGAGCAGTTCTTC.